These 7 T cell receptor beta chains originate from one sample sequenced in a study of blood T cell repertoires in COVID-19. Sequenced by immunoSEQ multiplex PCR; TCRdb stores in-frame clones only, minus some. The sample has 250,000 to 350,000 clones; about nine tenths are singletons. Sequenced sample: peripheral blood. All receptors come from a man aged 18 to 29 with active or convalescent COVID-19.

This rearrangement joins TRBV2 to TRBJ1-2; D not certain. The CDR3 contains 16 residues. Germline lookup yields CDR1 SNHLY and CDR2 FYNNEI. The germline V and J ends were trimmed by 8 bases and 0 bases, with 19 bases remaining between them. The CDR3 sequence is CASQRLRQRANYGYTF. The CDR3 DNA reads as TGTGCCAGCCAAAGACTACGGCAGAGAGCTAACTATGGCTACACCTTC.

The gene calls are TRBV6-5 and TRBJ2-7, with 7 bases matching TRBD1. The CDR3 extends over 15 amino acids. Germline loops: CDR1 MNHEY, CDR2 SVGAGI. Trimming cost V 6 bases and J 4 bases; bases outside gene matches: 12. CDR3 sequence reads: CASSQQPGQIYEQYF. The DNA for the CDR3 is TGTGCCAGCAGCCAACAGCCGGGACAGATATACGAGCAGTACTTC.

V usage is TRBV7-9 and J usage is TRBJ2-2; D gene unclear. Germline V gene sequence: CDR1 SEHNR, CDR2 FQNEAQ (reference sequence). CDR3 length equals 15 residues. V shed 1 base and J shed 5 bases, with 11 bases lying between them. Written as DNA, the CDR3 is TGTGCCAGCAGCTTAGGGTACGAGTATACCGGGGAGCTGTTTTTT. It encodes CASSLGYEYTGELFF.

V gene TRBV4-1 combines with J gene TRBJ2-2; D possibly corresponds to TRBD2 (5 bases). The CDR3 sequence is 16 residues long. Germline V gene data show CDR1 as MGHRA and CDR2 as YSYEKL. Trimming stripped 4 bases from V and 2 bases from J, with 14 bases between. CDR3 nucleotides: TGCGCCAGCAGCCTCCAGGCTGGAGGTAACACCGGGGAGCTGTTTTTT. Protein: CASSLQAGGNTGELFF.

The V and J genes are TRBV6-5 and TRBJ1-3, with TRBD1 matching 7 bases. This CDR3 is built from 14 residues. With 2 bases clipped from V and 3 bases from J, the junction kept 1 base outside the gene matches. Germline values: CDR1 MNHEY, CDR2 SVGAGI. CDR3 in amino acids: CASSYGTVGNTIYF. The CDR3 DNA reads TGTGCCAGCAGTTACGGGACAGTTGGAAACACCATATATTTT.

The CDR3 nucleotides are TGTGCCAGCAGCCAAACAGGTGTAAAACTGTTTTTT. This codes for CASSQTGVKLFF. The V call is TRBV6-2 or TRBV6-3, the J call TRBJ1-4, with a weak D call TRBD1 (5 bases). Germline lookup yields CDR1 MNHEY and CDR2 SVGEGT. Trimming cost V 6 bases and J 10 bases, with 12 bases left between them. This CDR3 is built from 12 residues.

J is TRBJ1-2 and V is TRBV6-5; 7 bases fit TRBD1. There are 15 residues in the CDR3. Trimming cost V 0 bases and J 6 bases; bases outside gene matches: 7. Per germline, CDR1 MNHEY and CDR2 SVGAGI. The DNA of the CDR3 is TGTGCCAGCAGTTACTCGGGCAGGGGGAGTAATGGCTACACCTTC. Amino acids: CASSYSGRGSNGYTF.